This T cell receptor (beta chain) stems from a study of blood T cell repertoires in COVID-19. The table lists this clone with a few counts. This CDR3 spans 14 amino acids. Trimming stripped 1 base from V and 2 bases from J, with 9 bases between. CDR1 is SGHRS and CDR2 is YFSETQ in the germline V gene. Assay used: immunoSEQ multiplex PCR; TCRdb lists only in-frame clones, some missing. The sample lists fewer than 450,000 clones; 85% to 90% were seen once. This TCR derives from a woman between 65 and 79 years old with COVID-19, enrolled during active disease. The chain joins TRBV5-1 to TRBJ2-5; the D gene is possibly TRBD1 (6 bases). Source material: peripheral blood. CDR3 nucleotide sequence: TGCGCCAGCAGCTTGACAGGGTCACAAGAGACCCAGTACTTC. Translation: CASSLTGSQETQYF.